This entry lists 4 T cell receptor beta chains sequenced from one sample in a study of technical replicates of blood from several donors. The repertoire was sequenced with immunoSEQ multiplex PCR; TCRdb's copy has only in-frame clones and lacks some. The sample holds some 98,000 clones; more than 90% are singletons and the top ten take approximately 0.21%. The sequenced sample consisted of T cells isolated from PBMCs. These receptors were obtained from a human donor in good health.

The chain couples TRBV19 to TRBJ2-7; D is unresolved. Trimming removed 4 bases at V and 6 bases at J, with 16 bases between. Germline V gene lookup returns CDR1 LNHDA and CDR2 SQIVND (reference sequence). The CDR3 runs 14 residues. CDR3 in DNA: TGTGCCAGTAGTAGCGGCCCGGCCCCCGTCGAGCAGTACTTC. Amino acid sequence: CASSSGPAPVEQYF.

This chain uses TRBV19 with TRBJ1-2; D gene ambiguous. V shed 3 bases and J shed 3 bases, with 5 bases lying between them. The CDR3 length is 12 residues. Germline V lookup: CDR1 LNHDA, CDR2 SQIVND (reference sequence). The CDR3 region is CASSIGDYGYTF. CDR3 DNA: TGTGCCAGTAGTATCGGAGACTATGGCTACACCTTC.

This chain links TRBV4-2 with TRBJ2-5; TRBD2 is a possible D gene (7 bases). V was trimmed by 5 bases and J by 3 bases, leaving 22 bases between them. CDR3 length: 17 residues. Germline CDR1 is LGHNA and CDR2 is YNFKEQ. The CDR3 DNA reads TGTGCCAGCAGCGCCTTTATGGGGGGGCCAGGGAAAGAGACCCAGTACTTC. Its translation: CASSAFMGGPGKETQYF.

J is TRBJ2-7 and V is TRBV27; 7 positions match TRBD1. This CDR3 region has 13 residues. Germline CDR1 MNHEY, CDR2 SMNVEV (reference sequence). Trimming took 8 bases from V and 3 from J; bases not matched to a gene: 7. Here the CDR3 DNA reads TGTGCCAGCTCTAGGACAGGATACTACGAGCAGTACTTC. It yields the protein CASSRTGYYEQYF.